This T cell receptor beta chain was identified in a study of blood T cell repertoires in COVID-19. Study at large: Acute and convalescent COVID-19 specimens originated in the United States, Italy and Spain. T cells, B-cell-depleted T cells, or PBMCs provided the cDNA or gDNA that served as material.

The CDR3 contains 14 residues. V was cut by 3 bases and J by 3 bases, with 11 bases left in between. CDR1 SNHLY and CDR2 FYNNEI come from the germline V gene. Per the original methods: Estimated nucleated cell counts came from reference gene primer amplification. Profiled with immunoSEQ multiplex PCR; TCRdb holds only in-frame clones, not every one. V and J calls and clone size follow that table, whereas D and trimming were derived from the DNA. Here the sample spans tens of thousands of clones, approximately 77% being singletons. V and J are TRBV2 and TRBJ1-1; unclear D gene. The TCR sequence derives from a human donor in a cohort sampled during active COVID-19. The sequenced sample was peripheral blood. The CDR3 loop reads CASSEWFGDTEAFF. The DNA for the CDR3 is TGTGCCAGCAGTGAGTGGTTCGGAGACACTGAAGCTTTCTTT. Full variable domain (missing parts from reference TRBV2 and TRBJ1-1): EPEVTQTPSHQVTQMGQEVILRCVPISNHLYFYWYRQILGQKVEFLVSFYNNEISEKSEIFDDQFSVERPDGSNFTLKIRSTKLEDSAMYFCASSEWFGDTEAFFGQGTRLTVV.